Sequencing of this T cell receptor beta chain was carried out in a study of shared clonotypes between healthy human individuals. Study at large: CD8 memory received one plate per donor, CD8 naive two, CD4 memory three and CD4 naive three.

Naivety among CD8 cells was defined by CD45RO negativity and positive CCR7 selection, thereby excluding terminally differentiated effector memory CD45RA+ cells. Sequencing was performed with immunoSEQ multiplex PCR; in TCRdb, only in-frame clones are kept and a portion is missing. The sample carries roughly 810,000 clones, roughly 96% recorded once. General study results and limits: The donor pool, a small one, limited the genetic and exposure-history diversity represented.

Concerning this clone itself: What it binds is not known.

The source material was naive CD8+ T cells sorted from blood. The receptor's source is a young man in good health.

CDR3 loop: CASNRGSYEQYF. CDR3 sequence (DNA): TGTGCGAGTAATAGAGGCTCCTACGAGCAGTACTTC. V is TRBV6-1 and J is TRBJ2-7; D gene uncertain. CDR1 is MNHNS and CDR2 is SASEGT in the germline V gene. This CDR3 has 12 amino acids.